This T cell receptor beta chain appears in the sequencing data of a study of blood T cells in healthy people across ages. Study-level points and caveats: Estimated diversity that came from one million T cells was considered an underestimate. Long-lived donors had more naive CD4+ cells and higher diversity than aged donors. The lack of PBMC sorting stopped any conclusive naive versus antigen-experienced comparison.

This clonotype was recorded a few times. What it recognizes is unknown. The V end was cut by 1 base, the J end by 3 bases, with 6 bases between. The germline CDR1 and CDR2 sequences are SGHTA and FQGNSA. The CDR3 spans 13 residues. A second PCR of roughly 7 to 11 cycles used a sample-barcoded 5' primer and a J-beta primer mix. TCRdb fed the 5' RACE reads into MiXCR, producing one record per CDR3 protein. This sample has more than 650,000 distinct CDR3 sequences; around a fifth occur once, and the top ten carry about 20%. J is TRBJ1-1 and V is TRBV7-2; no reliable D call. The source material was blood. This clonotype originated in a man aged 65 to 85 in good health. The CDR3 loop is CASSLGPYTEAFF. The CDR3 region has the DNA TGTGCCAGCAGCTTAGGACCGTACACTGAAGCTTTCTTT.